The 14 T cell receptor beta chains in this list originate from one sample, sequenced in a study of blood T cell repertoires in COVID-19. Sequencing was performed with immunoSEQ multiplex PCR; in TCRdb, only in-frame clones are kept and a portion is missing. Of approximately 160,000 clones in the sample, roughly four fifths were seen once. Sequencing was carried out using peripheral blood. These receptor sequences come from a woman aged 80 or older with acute or convalescent COVID-19.

The rearrangement links TRBV7-9 to TRBJ1-2, with D maybe TRBD1 (6 bases). The V gene's germline CDR1 is SEHNR and CDR2 FQNEAQ (reference sequence). Trimming took 5 bases from V and 3 from J, leaving 22 bases between them. The CDR3 sequence is 17 residues long. CDR3 loop: CASSPDARGPLDYGYTF. CDR3 DNA sequence: TGTGCCAGCAGCCCTGATGCCAGGGGACCATTGGACTATGGCTACACCTTC.

The chain uses TRBV7-6 and TRBJ2-6; possibly TRBD1 for D (6 bases). The CDR3 has 15 amino acids. The germline gives CDR1 SGHVS, CDR2 FNYEAQ. Trimming shortened V by 6 bases and J by 1 base, and 10 bases separated the two germline ends. This CDR3 reads CASSPGQSGANVLTF. The DNA for the CDR3 is TGTGCCAGCAGTCCAGGACAGTCTGGGGCCAACGTCCTGACTTTC.

This chain uses TRBV3-1 (or the pseudogene TRBV3-2) with TRBJ2-1, with 12 bases lining up with TRBD2. The CDR3 covers 16 residues. V dropped 0 bases and J dropped 9; count of bases not matched to a gene: 6. Germline V gene sequence: CDR1 LGHDT, CDR2 YNNKEL (reference sequence). Here the CDR3 DNA reads TGTGCCAGCAGCCAAGATCTGACTAGCGGGAGTGCTGAGCAGTTCTTC. It codes for CASSQDLTSGSAEQFF.

The rearrangement joins TRBV20-1 to TRBJ1-6, with D unresolved. The CDR3 spans 11 residues. Germline V gene sequence: CDR1 DFQATT, CDR2 SNEGSKA (reference sequence). With 3 bases removed from V and 11 bases from J, the gap between germline ends came to 8 bases. CDR3 sequence reads: CSASSGAPLHF. DNA for the CDR3: TGCAGTGCTAGTTCCGGGGCACCCCTCCACTTT.

There are a few counts of this clone. This chain links TRBV5-8 with TRBJ1-3; a weak D match, TRBD1 (6 bases). The ends were cut back, 4 bases at V and 10 bases at J, with 12 bases in the middle. The germline V gene has CDR1 SGHTS and CDR2 YDEGEE. This CDR3 spans 12 amino acids. The CDR3 DNA is TGTGCCAGCAGCCATCCTCAGGGGACCATATATTTT. Protein sequence: CASSHPQGTIYF.

The genes are TRBV12-5 and TRBJ1-5, with 8 bases identical to TRBD1. V was pared by 4 bases and J by 0 bases, with 2 bases of the junction left unmatched. This CDR3 is 15 amino acids long. From germline, CDR1 is LGHNT and CDR2 FRNRAP. Here the CDR3 reads CASGSGQGSNQPQHF. CDR3 bases: TGTGCTAGTGGTTCCGGACAGGGTAGCAATCAGCCCCAGCATTTT. Full variable domain (remainder filled in from reference TRBV12-5 and TRBJ1-5): DARVTQTPRHKVTEMGQEVTMRCQPILGHNTVFWYRQTMMQGLELLAYFRNRAPLDDSGMPKDRFSAEMPDATLATLKIQPSEPRDSAVYFCASGSGQGSNQPQHFGDGTRLSIL.

The rearrangement uses TRBV11-3 and TRBJ2-1, with 7 bases aligning to TRBD2. V lost 1 base to trimming and J lost 8 bases; unmatched junction nucleotides: 8. Germline CDR1 SGHNT, CDR2 YENEEA. The CDR3 has 15 amino acids. CDR3 nucleotide sequence: TGTGCCAGCAGCTTAGGGCTAGCGGTATTTGATGAGCAGTTCTTC. Translation gives CASSLGLAVFDEQFF.

This chain joins TRBV4-2 and TRBJ2-1; D is ambiguous. This CDR3 is built from 13 residues. The V gene's germline CDR1 is LGHNA and CDR2 YNFKEQ. Trimming stripped 1 base from V and 9 bases from J, with 10 bases between. Here the CDR3 DNA reads TGTGCCAGCAGCCAAGTTCTAGACCGTGAGCAGTTCTTC. It encodes CASSQVLDREQFF.

The chain couples TRBV5-4 to TRBJ2-2, with 9 nucleotides matching TRBD1. In germline, CDR1 is SGHNT, CDR2 YYREEE (reference sequence). CDR3 length: 15 residues. J was trimmed by 5 bases and V by 4 bases; bases with no gene match: 6. The CDR3 reads CASSPTGGRTGELFF. The CDR3 DNA sequence: TGTGCCAGCAGCCCGACAGGGGGGAGGACCGGGGAGCTGTTTTTT.

V and J are TRBV6-4 and TRBJ1-1; the match to TRBD1 covers 8 bases. The V segment lost 6 bases and the J segment 5 bases; nucleotides outside the gene matches: 8. Per the germline V gene, CDR1 is MRHNA and CDR2 is SNTAGT. The CDR3 extends over 14 amino acids. The CDR3 is CASSEEQGGTEAFF. The CDR3 bases are TGTGCCAGCAGCGAAGAACAGGGGGGGACTGAAGCTTTCTTT.

The gene calls are TRBV7-9 and TRBJ1-4, with a possible D match to TRBD1 (5 bases). CDR1 SEHNR and CDR2 FQNEAQ come from the germline V gene (reference sequence). The CDR3 length is 14 residues. The V and J ends lost 1 base and 8 bases respectively, with 11 bases between them. The CDR3 DNA is TGTGCCAGCAGCTTAGGGACGGGGGAGGAAAAACTGTTTTTT. This sequence encodes CASSLGTGEEKLFF.

In DNA form, the CDR3 reads TGTGCCAGCAGTCAGGTGGGGACAGGGGGCCCGGGGACCGGGGAGCTGTTTTTT. It translates to CASSQVGTGGPGTGELFF. The chain is built from TRBV27 and TRBJ2-2; 12 bases are shared with TRBD1. Germline CDR1 reads MNHEY; CDR2 reads SMNVEV (reference sequence). The CDR3 contains 18 residues. V shed 5 bases, J shed 5 bases, and the junction held 12 bases outside the gene matches.

The genes are TRBV5-1 and TRBJ2-5; D may be TRBD1 (7 bases). This CDR3 region has 15 residues. Germline CDR1 SGHRS, CDR2 YFSETQ. Trimming left V 3 bases short and J 3 bases short, with 15 bases between. The CDR3 sequence is CASSSSSRGEETQYF. CDR3 nucleotides: TGCGCCAGCAGCTCCTCATCCAGGGGGGAAGAGACCCAGTACTTC.

The chain is built from TRBV29-1 and TRBJ1-5; a weak D match, TRBD1 (6 bases). Germline CDR1 and CDR2: SQVTM and ANQGSEA. With 3 bases removed from V and 0 bases from J, the gap between germline ends came to 6 bases. The CDR3 totals 13 residues. CDR3 nucleotides: TGCAGCGTTGAGGACAGTAGCAATCAGCCCCAGCATTTT. Protein sequence: CSVEDSSNQPQHF. Using reference TRBV29-1 and TRBJ1-5 for the parts outside the CDR3, the full variable domain is SAVISQKPSRDICQRGTSLTIQCQVDSQVTMMFWYRQQPGQSLTLIATANQGSEATYESGFVIDKFPISRPNLTFSTLTVSNMSPEDSSIYLCSVEDSSNQPQHFGDGTRLSIL.